The 7 T cell receptor beta chains in this list originate from one sample, sequenced in a study of monozygotic twins with inflammatory bowel disease. TCRdb reprocessed the 5' RACE reads and stores each CDR3 protein as one record, lacking DNA. The sample yields about 380,000 distinct CDR3 sequences, of which the top ten take up approximately 2.4%. The sample comprised blood. These receptor sequences come from a human donor with ulcerative colitis or Crohn's disease, or a healthy co-twin of an affected twin (not recorded which).

The rearrangement links TRBV7-3 to TRBJ2-2. This CDR3 is built from 12 residues. Per germline, CDR1 SGHTA and CDR2 FQGTGA. CDR3 sequence: CASSLSPGELFF.

The chain links TRBV6-5 to TRBJ2-3; TCRdb indicates TRBD2, and absent DNA this call remains unverified. The CDR3 has 16 residues. The germline V gene encodes CDR1 MNHEY and CDR2 SVGAGI. CDR3 residues: CASSYLMGGGADTQYF.

The chain uses TRBV12-3 or TRBV12-4 and TRBJ2-1; lacking DNA, the TRBD1 call made by TCRdb goes unchecked. The CDR3 spans 13 residues. CDR3 sequence reads: CASSPTGFGEQFF.

The chain carries TRBV4-2 and TRBJ2-7; TCRdb reports TRBD2, a call that lacks DNA to check it against. Germline loops: CDR1 LGHNA, CDR2 YNFKEQ. The CDR3 covers 16 residues. This CDR3 reads CASSQAAGTESYEQYF.

V gene TRBV28 combines with J gene TRBJ2-1; TCRdb designates TRBD2, a call that cannot be tested without DNA. There are 16 residues in the CDR3. Germline V lookup: CDR1 MDHEN, CDR2 SYDVKM. The CDR3: CASSPRGSGTSGKQFF.

The chain is built from TRBV29-1 and TRBJ2-7. The CDR3 spans 12 residues. Per the germline V gene, CDR1 is SQVTM and CDR2 is ANQGSEA. The CDR3 sequence is CSVELGTYEQYF.

This chain uses TRBV7-2 with TRBJ1-2. This CDR3 has 11 amino acids. CDR1 is SGHTA, CDR2 FQGNSA, per germline. The chain's CDR3 is CASSLESGYTF.